This T cell receptor (beta chain) was retrieved from a study of cytomegalovirus exposure and HLA in healthy donors. Study-level results: In a later analysis, TCR beta V- and J-gene trimming was associated with a missense DCLRE1C variant.

Of note for this clone: As yet, its antigen is unknown.

The PCR ran on 60 Vbeta and 13 Jbeta primers. Sequencing was performed with immunoSEQ multiplex PCR; in TCRdb, only in-frame clones are kept and a portion is missing. The sample has about 94,000 clones; approximately 66% are singletons. Per germline, CDR1 SGHAT and CDR2 FQNNGV. The CDR3 length is 12 residues. The V end was cut by 2 bases, the J end by 6 bases, with 8 bases between. This TCR came from a man in his thirties or forties in good health and CMV-seronegative. The gene calls are TRBV11-2 and TRBJ2-7, with D unresolved. The specimen was PBMCs. The CDR3 loop reads CASSLILGEQYF. In nucleotides, the CDR3 is TGTGCCAGCAGCTTAATACTTGGCGAGCAGTACTTC. Supplemented by reference TRBV11-2 and TRBJ2-7, the full variable domain reads EAGVAQSPRYKIIEKRQSVAFWCNPISGHATLYWYQQILGQGPKLLIQFQNNGVVDDSQLPKDRFSAERLKGVDSTLKIQPAKLEDSAVYLCASSLILGEQYFGPGTRLTVT.